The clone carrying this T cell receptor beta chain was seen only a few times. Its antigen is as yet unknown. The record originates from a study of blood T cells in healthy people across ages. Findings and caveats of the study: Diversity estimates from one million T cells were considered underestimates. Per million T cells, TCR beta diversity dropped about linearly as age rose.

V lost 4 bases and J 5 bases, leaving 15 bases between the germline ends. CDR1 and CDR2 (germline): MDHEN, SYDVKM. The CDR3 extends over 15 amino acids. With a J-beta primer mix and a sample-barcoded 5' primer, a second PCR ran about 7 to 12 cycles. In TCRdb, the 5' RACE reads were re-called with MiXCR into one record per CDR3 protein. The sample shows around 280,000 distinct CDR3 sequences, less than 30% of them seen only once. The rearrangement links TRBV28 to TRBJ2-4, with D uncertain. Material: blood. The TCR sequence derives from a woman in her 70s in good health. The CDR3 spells CASSSTARPENIQYF. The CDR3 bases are TGTGCCAGCAGTTCAACAGCCAGGCCTGAAAACATTCAGTACTTC.